This TCR beta chain came from a study of cytomegalovirus exposure and HLA in healthy donors. Findings of the study overall: Common viral pathogens were later found to be apparently linked to several of the most significant clusters.

The germline V gene has CDR1 SGHNT and CDR2 YENEEA. V gave up 5 bases and J gave up 2 bases; unmatched junction bases: 2. The CDR3 has 15 amino acids. Worth noting for this clone: Its antigen is as yet unknown.

Researchers ran the PCR with 60 Vbeta and 13 Jbeta primers. Data came from immunoSEQ multiplex PCR; TCRdb stores just in-frame clones and leaves some out. The sample includes fewer than 200,000 clones, approximately 80% of them seen just once. The sample consisted of PBMCs. J is TRBJ2-3 and V is TRBV11-3; 12 bases match TRBD2. This TCR derives from a man in his forties or fifties in good health and CMV-seropositive. The CDR3 loop reads CASSPSGGATDTQYF. The DNA for the CDR3 is TGTGCCAGCAGCCCTAGCGGGGGGGCCACAGATACGCAGTATTTT.